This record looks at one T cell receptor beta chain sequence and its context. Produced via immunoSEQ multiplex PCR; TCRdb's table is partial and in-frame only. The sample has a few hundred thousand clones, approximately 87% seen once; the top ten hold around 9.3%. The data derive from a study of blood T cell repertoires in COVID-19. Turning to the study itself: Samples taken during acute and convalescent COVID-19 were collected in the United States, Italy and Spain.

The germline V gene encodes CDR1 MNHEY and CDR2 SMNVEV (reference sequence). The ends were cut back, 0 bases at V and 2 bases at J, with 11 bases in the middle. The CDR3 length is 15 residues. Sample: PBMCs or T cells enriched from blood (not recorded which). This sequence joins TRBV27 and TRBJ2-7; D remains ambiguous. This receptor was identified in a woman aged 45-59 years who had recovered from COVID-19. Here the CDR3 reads CASSLSAARPYEQYF. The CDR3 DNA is TGTGCCAGCAGTTTATCGGCGGCAAGACCCTACGAGCAGTACTTC.